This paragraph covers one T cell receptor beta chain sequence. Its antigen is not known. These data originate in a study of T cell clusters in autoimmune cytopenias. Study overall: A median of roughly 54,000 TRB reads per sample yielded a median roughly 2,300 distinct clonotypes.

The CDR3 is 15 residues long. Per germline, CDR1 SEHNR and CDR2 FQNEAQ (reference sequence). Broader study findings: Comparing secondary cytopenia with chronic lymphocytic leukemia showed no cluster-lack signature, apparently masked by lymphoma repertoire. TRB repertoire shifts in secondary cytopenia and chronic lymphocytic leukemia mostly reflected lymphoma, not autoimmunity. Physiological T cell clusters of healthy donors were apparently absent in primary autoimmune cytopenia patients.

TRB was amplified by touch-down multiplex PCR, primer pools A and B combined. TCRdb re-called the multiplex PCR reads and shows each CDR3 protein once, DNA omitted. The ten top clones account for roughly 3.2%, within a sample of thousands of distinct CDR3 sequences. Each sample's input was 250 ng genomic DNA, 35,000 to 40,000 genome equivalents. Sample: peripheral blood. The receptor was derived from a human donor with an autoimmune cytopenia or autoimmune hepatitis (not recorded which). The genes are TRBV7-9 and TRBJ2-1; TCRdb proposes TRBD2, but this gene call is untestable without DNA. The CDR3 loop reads CASTQPGVPGNEQFF.